What follows are 29 T cell receptor beta chains derived from one specimen sequenced in a study of synovial regulatory T cells in juvenile arthritis. This table comes from immunoSEQ multiplex PCR, and its TCRdb copy is limited to in-frame clones, with some not included. This sample contains around 10,000 clones. The sample comprised Treg cells from blood. Subset denoted: remaining (HLA-DR-negative) circulating blood Treg cells. The receptors come from a donor under 30 with juvenile idiopathic arthritis.

CDR3 protein: CASSMTGVGNTGELFF. This chain uses TRBV5-1 with TRBJ2-2; the TCRdb call, TRBD1, lacks DNA for checking. This CDR3 has 16 amino acids. No nucleotide data were recorded. Germline CDR1 and CDR2: SGHRS and YFSETQ.

The chain has TRBV7-9 and TRBJ2-1; absent DNA, TCRdb's TRBD1 call cannot be checked. Germline V CDR1 and CDR2: SEHNR, FQNEAQ (reference sequence). The CDR3 has 17 amino acids. The DNA is not on file. The CDR3 is CASSLVGLAGPYNEQFF.

The chain combines TRBV2 with TRBJ2-1; the TCRdb D gene call, TRBD2, has no DNA to confirm it. Per germline, CDR1 SNHLY and CDR2 FYNNEI. The CDR3 is made up of 13 amino acids. The DNA sequence is not available. CDR3 loop: CASSGWYGDEQFF.

J is TRBJ2-7 and V is TRBV19; TCRdb lists TRBD1, though no DNA is available to test this call. Germline assignment: CDR1 LNHDA and CDR2 SQIVND (reference sequence). There are 14 residues in the CDR3. No nucleotide data were recorded. CDR3 residues: CASSKQANSYEQYF.

The chain uses TRBV2 and TRBJ1-5; with no DNA, the TCRdb D assignment of TRBD1 cannot be verified. Germline V gene data show CDR1 as SNHLY and CDR2 as FYNNEI. This CDR3 is built from 18 residues. Nucleotide data are not available. CDR3 loop: CASSTRRGQGEGNQPQHF.

The rearrangement joins TRBV5-8 to TRBJ2-1; TCRdb's D gene call, TRBD2, goes unchecked for lack of DNA. The CDR3 consists of 20 residues. Nucleotide data are not available. The germline V gene encodes CDR1 SGHTS and CDR2 YDEGEE. CDR3 amino acids: CASSLISTSGRSSSYNEQFF. The whole variable domain, filled in from reference TRBV5-8 and TRBJ2-1, reads EAGVTQSPTHLIKTRGQQATLRCSPISGHTSVYWYQQALGLGLQFLLWYDEGEERNRGNFPPRFSGRQFPNYSSELNVNALELEDSALYLCASSLISTSGRSSSYNEQFFGPGTRLTVL.

CDR3 loop: CASSLEGRAGANVLTF. The chain links TRBV5-1 to TRBJ2-6; TCRdb calls TRBD1, which cannot be checked without DNA. Germline loops: CDR1 SGHRS, CDR2 YFSETQ. The CDR3 loop spans 16 amino acids. Only the protein sequence is given.

The chain uses TRBV5-1 and TRBJ2-7; TCRdb gives TRBD1 as the D gene, but with no DNA this cannot be confirmed. Germline assignment: CDR1 SGHRS and CDR2 YFSETQ. CDR3 length equals 15 residues. There is no recorded DNA. CDR3 sequence: CASSFGQGRIAEQYF.

The chain has TRBV5-1 and TRBJ2-6; TCRdb indicates TRBD2, and absent DNA this call remains unverified. The CDR3 spans 18 residues. The DNA is not on file. Germline-derived CDR1 and CDR2 are SGHRS and YFSETQ. This CDR3 is CASSSSGGTVSGANVLTF.

The chain links TRBV18 to TRBJ2-7; TCRdb indicates TRBD1, and absent DNA this call remains unverified. The length of the CDR3 is 14 residues. No coding sequence is recorded. The germline V gene encodes CDR1 KGHSH and CDR2 LQKENI. CDR3 loop: CASSPDRGPYEQYF.

V gene TRBV25-1 combines with J gene TRBJ1-3. The CDR3 consists of 17 residues. The DNA is not on file. Germline values: CDR1 MGHDK, CDR2 SYGVNS. CDR3 residues: CASSPRGFGSSGNTIYF. The full variable domain, in which reference TRBV25-1 and TRBJ1-3 provide the parts outside the CDR3, is EADIYQTPRYLVIGTGKKITLECSQTMGHDKMYWYQQDPGMELHLIHYSYGVNSTEKGDLSSESTVSRIRTEHFPLTLESARPSHTSQYLCASSPRGFGSSGNTIYFGEGSWLTVV.

V is TRBV5-4 and J is TRBJ2-7; as DNA is missing, the TRBD2 call by TCRdb cannot be tested. Germline-derived CDR1 and CDR2 are SGHNT and YYREEE (reference sequence). The CDR3 has 15 residues. The coding DNA is unavailable. The CDR3: CASSLRGLAGEKRYF.

The chain carries TRBV5-4 and TRBJ2-1; absent DNA, TCRdb's TRBD2 call cannot be checked. The CDR3 sequence is 15 residues long. No DNA accompanies this entry. Germline V lookup: CDR1 SGHNT, CDR2 YYREEE (reference sequence). CDR3: CASSLGTVSYNEQFF.

The chain employs TRBV21-1 and TRBJ1-4; TCRdb outputs TRBD1, but without DNA this stays unchecked. TRBV21-1 is shown as a pseudogene. This CDR3 contains 17 residues. No DNA appears here. CDR3: CASSKAGRGQENEKLFF.

The chain has TRBV28 and TRBJ2-1; without DNA, the TCRdb call of TRBD2 cannot be checked. The CDR3 contains 19 residues. This entry has no DNA. Germline V CDR1 and CDR2: MDHEN, SYDVKM. This chain's CDR3 is CASSLGLAGGGPSYNEQFF.

The V and J genes are TRBV18 and TRBJ1-5; without DNA, the TCRdb call of TRBD1 cannot be checked. The CDR3 covers 13 residues. No coding sequence is recorded. Germline V gene lookup returns CDR1 KGHSH and CDR2 LQKENI. The CDR3: CASSPDRDRVQHF.

The genes are TRBV5-1 and TRBJ2-7; TCRdb's D call, TRBD1, is unchecked because there is no DNA. Germline V gene lookup returns CDR1 SGHRS and CDR2 YFSETQ. The CDR3 has 19 residues. Nucleotide data are not available. This chain's CDR3 is CASSLATPRTVRSSYEQYF.

The gene calls are TRBV2 and TRBJ1-4. The CDR3 has 14 residues. The record lacks a DNA sequence. Germline lookup yields CDR1 SNHLY and CDR2 FYNNEI. The CDR3 here is CASREQGGGEKLFF.

This chain joins TRBV18 and TRBJ2-7; the TRBD2 assignment by TCRdb is unverifiable without DNA. CDR1 and CDR2 from the germline V gene are KGHSH and LQKENI. This CDR3 comprises 15 residues. No DNA sequence is on record. The CDR3 is CASSPQAGGIYEQYF.

This chain links TRBV5-6 with TRBJ2-4. Germline lookup yields CDR1 SGHDT and CDR2 YYEEEE. CDR3 length: 19 residues. The DNA is not on file. CDR3: CASSRGRSPSSGAKNIQYF.

The CDR3 is CASSRAVGYTF. The V call is TRBV28, the J call TRBJ1-2. The CDR3 extends over 11 amino acids. No DNA accompanies this entry. Germline assignment: CDR1 MDHEN and CDR2 SYDVKM.

The chain uses TRBV2 and TRBJ2-7; the D call from TCRdb, TRBD1, cannot be confirmed without DNA. Germline CDR1 SNHLY, CDR2 FYNNEI. The CDR3 sequence is 12 residues long. A DNA sequence was not provided. CDR3 protein: CASTPRGYEQYF.

This clone counts as medium-sized by frequency. The gene calls are TRBV2 and TRBJ2-2. The CDR3 loop spans 19 amino acids. The DNA sequence is not available. CDR1 is SNHLY and CDR2 is FYNNEI in the germline V gene. Here the CDR3 reads CASNRVNPERWLDTGELFF.

The J gene is TRBJ2-2, the V gene TRBV30; the TCRdb D gene call, TRBD2, has no DNA to confirm it. This CDR3 is 15 amino acids long. No DNA sequence is on record. CDR1 GTSNPN and CDR2 SVGIG come from the germline V gene (reference sequence). Here the CDR3 reads CAWSTRLAGTGELFF.

J is TRBJ1-4 and V is TRBV4-2. The CDR3 runs to 15 residues. Only the protein is on record. The germline V gene encodes CDR1 LGHNA and CDR2 YNFKEQ. CDR3 in amino acids: CASSPVGRGDEKLFF.

This clone is labeled medium-sized (0.01 to 0.1%) based on frequency. This chain links TRBV5-6 with TRBJ2-7; TCRdb picks TRBD1, but there is no DNA to check that call. The CDR3 sequence is 14 residues long. This entry has no DNA. Germline V lookup: CDR1 SGHDT, CDR2 YYEEEE. CDR3 in amino acids: CASSLVWGRGEQYF.

CDR3: CASSVPGPFEQYF. The V call is TRBV19, the J call TRBJ2-7; TCRdb picks TRBD1, but there is no DNA to check that call. Germline values: CDR1 LNHDA, CDR2 SQIVND (reference sequence). The CDR3 consists of 13 residues. No DNA is given.

The CDR3 region is CASSPRPGVGNTIYF. The V call is TRBV7-2, the J call TRBJ1-3. Germline values: CDR1 SGHTA, CDR2 FQGNSA. CDR3 length: 15 amino acids. No coding sequence is recorded.

This chain links TRBV10-3 with TRBJ2-5; TCRdb reports TRBD2, a call that lacks DNA to check it against. Germline V CDR1 and CDR2: ENHRY, SYGVKD. The CDR3 totals 13 residues. Only the protein sequence is given. CDR3 in amino acids: CAIRSGVLNTQYF.